These 28 T cell receptor beta chains were all obtained from the same sample, sequenced in a study of cytomegalovirus exposure and HLA in healthy donors. PCR employed 60 Vbeta and 13 Jbeta primers. Produced via immunoSEQ multiplex PCR; TCRdb's table is partial and in-frame only. The profile covers about 270,000 clones, with 86% appearing a single time and about 4% taken by the ten largest. Sequencing input: PBMCs. The receptor set was obtained from a man between 40 and 49 years old in good health and CMV-seropositive.

V gene TRBV7-2 combines with J gene TRBJ1-1; 7 bases map to TRBD1. In germline, CDR1 is SGHTA, CDR2 FQGNSA. This CDR3 has 15 amino acids. The ends lost 5 bases at V and 10 bases at J; junction bases unmatched: 16. The CDR3 loop reads CASSTPGQEPRRAFF. The CDR3 coding sequence is TGTGCCAGCAGCACCCCAGGACAGGAACCCAGAAGAGCTTTCTTT. The whole variable domain, filled in from reference TRBV7-2 and TRBJ1-1, reads GAGVSQSPSNKVTEKGKDVELRCDPISGHTALYWYRQSLGQGLEFLIYFQGNSAPDKSGLPSDRFSAERTGGSVSTLTIQRTQQEDSAVYLCASSTPGQEPRRAFFGQGTRLTVV.

This clone was recorded once. The chain carries TRBV7-9 and TRBJ2-7; 7 bases agree with TRBD1. The CDR3 loop spans 19 amino acids. With V trimmed by 1 base and J by 3 bases, 18 bases remained unmatched. The germline CDR1 and CDR2 sequences are SEHNR and FQNEAQ (reference sequence). The CDR3 reads CASSLVPHRDSRGSYEQYF. CDR3 nucleotide sequence: TGTGCCAGCAGCTTAGTCCCCCACCGGGACAGTCGTGGGAGCTACGAGCAGTACTTC.

The V gene is TRBV7-9, the J gene TRBJ2-3; maybe TRBD2 (5 bases). V lost 0 bases and J 1 base, leaving 8 bases between the germline ends. This CDR3 region has 15 residues. Germline loops: CDR1 SEHNR, CDR2 FQNEAQ (reference sequence). Here the CDR3 DNA reads TGTGCCAGCAGCTTAGCTCTCGGGGGCACAGATACGCAGTATTTT. Translating gives CASSLALGGTDTQYF. Based on the CDR3 plus reference TRBV7-9 and TRBJ2-3, the full variable domain is DTGVSQNPRHKITKRGQNVTFRCDPISEHNRLYWYRQTLGQGPEFLTYFQNEAQLEKSRLLSDRFSAERPKGSFSTLEIQRTEQGDSAMYLCASSLALGGTDTQYFGPGTRLTVL.

The chain is built from TRBV19 and TRBJ2-3; TRBD2 matches 7 bases. The V segment lost 2 bases and the J segment 2 bases; nucleotides outside the gene matches: 7. CDR1 is LNHDA and CDR2 is SQIVND in the germline V gene (reference sequence). The CDR3 consists of 16 residues. The CDR3 DNA follows: TGTGCCAGTAGTATAAGGTCTAGCGGTTTCACAGATACGCAGTATTTT. Its protein product is CASSIRSSGFTDTQYF.

J is TRBJ2-7 and V is TRBV4-1; D possibly corresponds to TRBD2 (7 bases). CDR3 length equals 13 residues. V gave up 6 bases and J gave up 4 bases, with 13 bases separating them. Germline CDR1 reads MGHRA; CDR2 reads YSYEKL. CDR3 nucleotides: TGCGCCAGCAGTGGGGGGGCCAATTACGAGCAGTACTTC. It encodes CASSGGANYEQYF.

This clone was detected only once. Other DNA sequences within the sample encode an identical CDR3. The J gene is TRBJ1-5, the V gene TRBV19, with 8 bases fitting TRBD1. This CDR3 has 17 residues. Per the germline V gene, CDR1 is LNHDA and CDR2 is SQIVND (reference sequence). Trimming removed 3 bases from V and 0 bases from J; junction bases left unmatched: 7. The CDR3 spells CASSIDRGGGSNQPQHF. CDR3 DNA sequence: TGTGCCAGTAGTATCGACAGGGGCGGTGGTAGCAATCAGCCCCAGCATTTT.

The genes are TRBV10-3 and TRBJ2-3, with 14 positions matching TRBD2. CDR1 ENHRY and CDR2 SYGVKD come from the germline V gene. CDR3 length: 19 amino acids. Trimming cost V 0 bases and J 1 base; bases outside gene matches: 6. CDR3 DNA sequence: TGTGCCATCAGTGAGTCGATCGCGGGACTAGCGGGGGGCACAGATACGCAGTATTTT. Its translation is CAISESIAGLAGGTDTQYF.

The CDR3 DNA reads TGTGCCTGGGCCGGGACTCAGAGGTACGAGCAGTACTTC. Translating it yields CAWAGTQRYEQYF. The chain uses TRBV30 and TRBJ2-7; D is possibly TRBD2 (6 bases). V was shortened by 5 bases and J by 4 bases, with 15 bases between the two germline ends. This CDR3 region has 13 residues. The germline V gene encodes CDR1 GTSNPN and CDR2 SVGIG (reference sequence).

The CDR3 DNA reads TGTGCCAGCAGGGGACAGGCGATCTCTGGAAACACCATATATTTT. Translating it yields CASRGQAISGNTIYF. The V and J genes are TRBV28 and TRBJ1-3; 8 bases match TRBD1. Germline lookup yields CDR1 MDHEN and CDR2 SYDVKM. V lost 6 bases to trimming and J lost 0 bases; unmatched junction nucleotides: 4. This CDR3 region has 15 residues.

The V call is TRBV7-3, the J call TRBJ2-1; 15 bases fit TRBD2. Germline V CDR1 and CDR2: SGHTA, FQGTGA. V lost 5 bases to trimming and J lost 4 bases; unmatched junction nucleotides: 6. This CDR3 contains 17 residues. The CDR3 DNA reads TGTGCCAGCAGCGAGAAAGGACTAGCGGGAGGGTACAATGAGCAGTTCTTC. Translation: CASSEKGLAGGYNEQFF.

The chain combines TRBV5-1 with TRBJ2-5; 13 bases agree with TRBD2. This CDR3 spans 17 amino acids. J was trimmed by 3 bases and V by 0 bases; bases with no gene match: 5. Germline loops: CDR1 SGHRS, CDR2 YFSETQ. CDR3 DNA: TGCGCCAGCAGCTTGGCGGGGACTAGCGGGGCCGAAGAGACCCAGTACTTC. Translating it yields CASSLAGTSGAEETQYF.

The chain recombines TRBV6-5 with TRBJ1-2; unclear D gene. Trimming took off 4 bases at V and 3 bases at J, with 15 bases between the two ends. The CDR3 is made up of 15 amino acids. The germline CDR1 and CDR2 sequences are MNHEY and SVGAGI. CDR3: CASSSPENEDYGYTF. CDR3 sequence (DNA): TGTGCCAGCAGTTCCCCCGAGAATGAGGACTATGGCTACACCTTC.

The V and J genes are TRBV30 and TRBJ1-2; possibly TRBD1 for D (6 bases). Germline assignment: CDR1 GTSNPN and CDR2 SVGIG (reference sequence). The V end lost 2 bases, the J end lost 8 bases, and 15 bases lay between the germline ends. CDR3 length: 13 amino acids. The CDR3 loop is CAWSLSGQLGYTF. Written as DNA, the CDR3 is TGTGCCTGGAGTTTGAGCGGACAGCTCGGCTACACCTTC.

The chain combines TRBV5-6 with TRBJ1-4; a weak D match, TRBD1 (6 bases). The CDR3 runs 14 residues. V lost 0 bases to trimming and J lost 8 bases, with 11 bases between them. From germline, CDR1 is SGHDT and CDR2 YYEEEE. The CDR3 bases are TGTGCCAGCAGCTTGGGACGAACAGGGGAAAAACTGTTTTTT. It is translated as CASSLGRTGEKLFF.

The table lists this clone with a count of one. This chain joins TRBV27 and TRBJ1-2; D not certain. The V gene's germline CDR1 is MNHEY and CDR2 SMNVEV (reference sequence). CDR3 length equals 15 residues. V dropped 5 bases and J dropped 4 bases, with 17 bases sitting between them. CDR3 sequence reads: CASSPTLAVAYGYTF. The CDR3 DNA follows: TGTGCCAGCAGTCCCACCCTGGCAGTCGCCTATGGCTACACCTTC.

This clone was counted a single time. An end of the junction differs from the germline gene, which may be a read error. The rearrangement joins TRBV7-7 to TRBJ2-1, with a possible D match to TRBD1 (5 bases). This CDR3 spans 14 amino acids. CDR1 and CDR2 from the germline V gene are SSHAT and FNYEAQ (reference sequence). The CDR3 region is CASSLQAGNNEQFF. CDR3 in DNA: TGTGCTAGCAGCTTACAGGCAGGGAACAATGAGCAGTTCTTC. The full variable domain, in which reference TRBV7-7 and TRBJ2-1 provide the parts outside the CDR3, is GAGVSQSPRYKVTKRGQDVTLRCDPISSHATLYWYQQALGQGPEFLTYFNYEAQPDKSGLPSDRFSAERPEGSISTLTIQRTEQRDSAMYRCASSLQAGNNEQFFGPGTRLTVL.

This chain uses TRBV7-2 with TRBJ2-7, with a possible D match to TRBD2 (6 bases). The CDR3 is 15 amino acids. CDR1 and CDR2 from the germline V gene are SGHTA and FQGNSA. V lost 7 bases to trimming and J lost 0 bases, with 16 bases between them. CDR3 bases: TGTGCCAGCACCCCCCGGAGGGACTTCTCCTACGAGCAGTACTTC. This gives the protein CASTPRRDFSYEQYF.

The chain has TRBV7-2 and TRBJ2-3; D not resolved. V gave up 3 bases and J gave up 6 bases, with 4 bases separating them. Per germline, CDR1 SGHTA and CDR2 FQGNSA. The CDR3 has 11 residues. CDR3 DNA: TGTGCCAGCAGCTTCGGGGATACGCAGTATTTT. Encoded protein: CASSFGDTQYF.

Worth noting for this clone: One end of the junction is discordant with germline, which a read error may explain. This chain links TRBV7-9 with TRBJ2-1; TRBD1 aligns across 9 bases. Germline V gene data show CDR1 as SEHNR and CDR2 as FQNEAQ (reference sequence). There are 14 residues in the CDR3. The CDR3 loop reads CASSIGWGRDRVIF. CDR3 bases: TGTGCCAGCAGCATCGGGTGGGGGCGGGACAGGGTGATCTTC. The full variable domain, with the rest looked up from reference TRBV7-9 and TRBJ2-1, is DTGVSQNPRHKITKRGQNVTFRCDPISEHNRLYWYRQTLGQGPEFLTYFQNEAQLEKSRLLSDRFSAERPKGSFSTLEIQRTEQGDSAMYLCASSIGWGRDRVIFGPGTRLTVL.

This chain connects TRBV28 to TRBJ1-2; no clear D gene. Germline V CDR1 and CDR2: MDHEN, SYDVKM. Deletions cut 6 bases from V and 4 bases from J, with 12 bases between. This CDR3 region has 13 residues. As DNA, the CDR3 is TGTGCCAGCAGGTTACAGTTATCCTATGGCTACACCTTC. Its protein product is CASRLQLSYGYTF.

This clone is a singleton in its sample. The chain links TRBV4-2 to TRBJ2-3, with 16 positions matching TRBD2. The CDR3 covers 16 residues. J gave up 4 bases and V 4 bases, and 2 bases lay outside the gene matches. Germline V CDR1 and CDR2: LGHNA, YNFKEQ. The DNA for the CDR3 is TGTGCCAGCAGCCCGGGACTAGCGGGAGGGCCAGATACGCAGTATTTT. Translated, it gives CASSPGLAGGPDTQYF.

The genes are TRBV29-1 and TRBJ1-2; D remains ambiguous. Germline CDR1 SQVTM, CDR2 ANQGSEA. Trimming took off 6 bases at V and 3 bases at J, with 11 bases between the two ends. This CDR3 comprises 12 residues. CDR3 in amino acids: CSVEVEHYGYTF. In DNA form, the CDR3 reads TGCAGCGTGGAGGTGGAGCACTATGGCTACACCTTC.

This clone appeared a single time. The chain uses TRBV15 and TRBJ1-6; D call uncertain. The germline V gene has CDR1 LNHNV and CDR2 YYDKDF (reference sequence). CDR3 size: 17 residues. The V end lost 3 bases, the J end lost 7 bases, and 19 bases lay between the germline ends. The CDR3 here is CATSREFSYGLNSPLHF. The CDR3 DNA is TGTGCCACCAGCAGGGAGTTTAGCTACGGCTTAAATTCACCCCTCCACTTT.

The chain combines TRBV18 with TRBJ2-1; TRBD1 agrees at 7 bases. V shed 4 bases, J shed 5 bases, and the junction held 8 bases outside the gene matches. CDR1 KGHSH and CDR2 LQKENI come from the germline V gene. The CDR3 extends over 15 amino acids. This CDR3 is CASSQTGSSDNEQFF. CDR3 in DNA: TGTGCCAGCTCACAGACAGGGTCTTCGGACAATGAGCAGTTCTTC.

The V and J genes are TRBV10-3 and TRBJ2-7; 11 nucleotides match TRBD1. The germline V gene has CDR1 ENHRY and CDR2 SYGVKD. Unmatched junction bases numbered 8, after V lost 7 bases and J lost 3 bases. The CDR3 length is 15 residues. In nucleotides, the CDR3 is TGTGCCATCATGCGGGGACAGGGGGGCAGCTACGAGCAGTACTTC. It encodes CAIMRGQGGSYEQYF.

The genes are TRBV5-1 and TRBJ2-6; 10 bases match TRBD1. V was clipped by 5 bases and J by 0 bases; unmatched bases: 8. The CDR3 loop spans 18 amino acids. Germline CDR1 reads SGHRS; CDR2 reads YFSETQ. CDR3 bases: TGCGCCAGCAGTCCGACAGGGGGCCGATTCTCTGGGGCCAACGTCCTGACTTTC. Translation: CASSPTGGRFSGANVLTF.

The CDR3: CASSLRGRLYEQYF. CDR3 DNA: TGTGCCAGCAGTTTGAGGGGGCGTCTGTACGAGCAGTACTTC. The J gene is TRBJ2-7, the V gene TRBV28; 7 nucleotides agree with TRBD1. The CDR3 contains 14 residues. With V trimmed by 3 bases and J by 4 bases, 6 bases remained unmatched. CDR1 is MDHEN and CDR2 is SYDVKM in the germline V gene.

The table lists this clone with a count of one. This chain links TRBV27 with TRBJ2-7; 7 bases line up with TRBD1. The CDR3 contains 15 residues. Germline CDR1 is MNHEY and CDR2 is SMNVEV (reference sequence). J lost 4 bases, V lost 5 bases, and 11 bases had no gene match. CDR3 loop: CASSPSTGLGYEQYF. The CDR3, as DNA: TGTGCCAGCAGTCCTTCGACAGGGTTGGGGTACGAGCAGTACTTC.